This T cell receptor beta chain emerged from a study of prognosis after radiotherapy for stage I lung cancer. The study, taken as a whole, reports: Patients with metastases reportedly showed TRBV and TRBJ gene usage that differed from patients without metastases.

Starting from genomic DNA, TCR beta CDR3 was amplified through two-round multiplex PCR. The first PCR round targeted every TRBV and TRBJ gene with specific primers. Universal primers primed the second round of PCR. A single record per CDR3 protein comes from TCRdb applying MiXCR to the multiplex PCR reads. The sample records over 14,000 distinct CDR3 sequences, roughly a quarter being singletons. Germline lookup yields CDR1 MNHNS and CDR2 SASEGT. Unmatched junction bases numbered 5, after V lost 7 bases and J lost 5 bases. The CDR3 contains 14 residues. This clonotype is deemed medium-sized. Its antigen remains unidentified.

The TCR sequence derives from a donor over 45 with non-small cell lung cancer. The sequencing here drew on PBMCs, taken before or after stereotactic body radiation therapy (not recorded which). This chain connects TRBV6-1 to TRBJ2-2, with 9 bases fitting TRBD1. CDR3 bases: TGTGCCAGCACCAGGACAGGGGAGACCGGGGAGCTGTTTTTT. Translated, it gives CASTRTGETGELFF.